This T cell receptor beta chain was found in a study of blood T cells in healthy people across ages. Study results and limitations: From one million sequenced T cells, diversity estimates were lower bounds.

Extraction of total RNA produced a minimum of 5.5 micrograms from each sample. A second PCR of about 6 to 12 cycles used a sample-barcoded 5' primer and a J-beta primer mix. One entry per CDR3 protein results from TCRdb running MiXCR on the 5' RACE reads. The sample lists 1.5 million to 2 million distinct CDR3 sequences, 28% occurring once. J was trimmed by 11 bases and V by 4 bases; bases with no gene match: 15. Per the germline V gene, CDR1 is KGHSH and CDR2 is LQKENI. CDR3 length equals 16 residues. Worth noting for this clonotype: What it recognizes is unknown. This may stem from a read error, because a much larger clone lies one nucleotide away.

This chain links TRBV18 with TRBJ2-5; 11 nucleotides line up with TRBD2. Material: blood. This TCR was recovered from a woman aged 25 to 39 in good health. DNA of the CDR3: TGTGCCAGCTCACAAACGACTAGCGGGACCAACAATGAGCAGTACTTC. As protein: CASSQTTSGTNNEQYF.